Detailed here is one T cell receptor beta chain. The target antigen is unknown. The data belong to a study of cytomegalovirus exposure and HLA in healthy donors. Study-level results: CMV serostatus stood as the only immune exposure information on hand.

Donors counted as nominally healthy when sampled, yet unrecorded immune exposures were likely. With 60 Vbeta and 13 Jbeta primers, the PCR was carried out. As originally analysed: Later work found approximately 87 million unique TCR beta chains, with roughly 11 million shared. Only in-frame clones appear in the TCRdb table, and some are missing; sequencing was by immunoSEQ multiplex PCR. Clone size and the V and J calls come from that table; the DNA yielded D and trimming. This sample carries approximately 150,000 clones, roughly 74% of them seen once, and the ten largest clones take 5% to 8%. The origin of this receptor is a woman between 40 and 55 years old in good health and CMV-seropositive. Sequencing input: PBMCs.

CDR3: CASSDSTLFDRYF. CDR3 coding DNA: TGTGCCAGCAGTGACTCGACACTCTTCGACCGGTACTTC. This chain connects TRBV6-4 to TRBJ2-7, with D unclear. CDR3 length: 13 amino acids. Trimming cost V 0 bases and J 12 bases, with 15 bases left between them. CDR1 MRHNA and CDR2 SNTAGT come from the germline V gene.